A single sample is the source of the 19 T cell receptor beta chains below, sequenced in a study of STAT5B mutations in CD4+ large granular lymphocyte leukemia. Measured with immunoSEQ multiplex PCR; TCRdb has only the in-frame clones, and not every one. The data hold 20,000 to 25,000 clones, with about 70% observed a single time. The source material was CD4+ T cells from blood buffy coats. These receptors originate from a human donor in good health.

The genes are TRBV7-2 and TRBJ2-3; 8 bases align to TRBD1. CDR1 is SGHTA and CDR2 is FQGNSA in the germline V gene. This CDR3 has 14 amino acids. The V segment lost 4 bases and the J segment 7 bases; nucleotides outside the gene matches: 7. The CDR3 DNA reads TGTGCCAGCAGCTCGAGACAGGGGAGTCATACGCAGTATTTT. This sequence encodes CASSSRQGSHTQYF.

The V gene is TRBV11-2, the J gene TRBJ2-4; TRBD1 is a possible D gene (6 bases). The germline V and J ends were trimmed by 4 bases and 3 bases, with 16 bases remaining between them. The CDR3 length is 16 residues. CDR1 SGHAT and CDR2 FQNNGV come from the germline V gene. The CDR3 reads CASSYQFGGGKNIQYF. The CDR3 DNA reads as TGTGCCAGCAGCTACCAGTTTGGGGGCGGCAAAAACATTCAGTACTTC.

The rearrangement uses TRBV11-3 and TRBJ2-2, with 8 bases lining up with TRBD1. Germline values: CDR1 SGHNT, CDR2 YENEEA. This CDR3 is 17 amino acids long. V dropped 1 base and J dropped 6; count of bases not matched to a gene: 10. The CDR3: CASSLVAAGGASGELFF. The CDR3 DNA follows: TGTGCCAGCAGCTTAGTCGCTGCAGGGGGCGCTTCCGGGGAGCTGTTTTTT.

The CDR3 DNA reads TGTGCCATCAGGGCCGGGACTAACACAGATACGCAGTATTTT. As protein: CAIRAGTNTDTQYF. The chain recombines TRBV10-3 with TRBJ2-3, with TRBD2 matching over 7 bases. The CDR3 loop spans 14 amino acids. Looked up from germline, CDR1 is ENHRY and CDR2 is SYGVKD. V was pared by 6 bases and J by 2 bases, with 5 bases of the junction left unmatched.

V usage is TRBV7-9 and J usage is TRBJ1-5; no clear D gene. CDR1 and CDR2 from the germline V gene are SEHNR and FQNEAQ (reference sequence). The germline V and J ends were trimmed by 6 bases and 3 bases, with 12 bases remaining between them. The CDR3 loop spans 14 amino acids. The CDR3 protein is CASSSPGYNQPQHF. Written as DNA, the CDR3 is TGTGCCAGCAGTTCCCCGGGATACAATCAGCCCCAGCATTTT.

This clone is termed large. J is TRBJ1-1 and V is TRBV7-3; D gene ambiguous. Germline CDR1 is SGHTA and CDR2 is FQGTGA. The V and J ends lost 2 bases and 4 bases respectively, with 5 bases between them. This CDR3 region has 12 residues. The CDR3: CASSLCPTEAFF. CDR3 in DNA: TGTGCCAGCAGCTTATGCCCCACTGAAGCTTTCTTT.

The chain links TRBV7-2 to TRBJ2-3, with D hard to call. The CDR3 consists of 12 residues. Germline CDR1 reads SGHTA; CDR2 reads FQGNSA. Between the trimmed V and J ends, which lost 4 bases and 2 bases, there was a span of 4 bases. CDR3 coding DNA: TGTGCCAGCAGCTATAACACAGATACGCAGTATTTT. It translates to CASSYNTDTQYF.

This chain uses TRBV19 with TRBJ2-5, with TRBD1 identical over 9 bases. The CDR3 covers 13 residues. J was trimmed by 5 bases and V by 9 bases; bases with no gene match: 7. Germline CDR1 and CDR2: LNHDA and SQIVND (reference sequence). The CDR3 spells CASRGQGMETQYF. In nucleotides, the CDR3 is TGTGCCAGCAGGGGACAGGGAATGGAGACCCAGTACTTC. The complete variable domain, with remaining parts taken from reference TRBV19 and TRBJ2-5, reads DGGITQSPKYLFRKEGQNVTLSCEQNLNHDAMYWYRQDPGQGLRLIYYSQIVNDFQKGDIAEGYSVSREKKESFPLTVTSAQKNPTAFYLCASRGQGMETQYFGPGTRLLVL.

This clone came up a few times. The V and J genes are TRBV6-5 and TRBJ1-1, with D possibly TRBD1 on 5 matching bases. CDR1 is MNHEY and CDR2 is SVGAGI in the germline V gene. CDR3 size: 13 residues. V was clipped by 1 base and J by 4 bases, with 7 bases between them. For the CDR3, the DNA is TGTGCCAGCAGTTACTTGGGGGGCACTGAAGCTTTCTTT. This codes for CASSYLGGTEAFF.

The rearrangement links TRBV14 to TRBJ2-3, with D perhaps TRBD2 (6 bases). V lost 5 bases and J 4 bases, leaving 13 bases between the germline ends. The CDR3 has 14 amino acids. Germline V CDR1 and CDR2: SGHDN, FVKESK. The CDR3 here is CASSTAPGADTQYF. CDR3 nucleotides: TGTGCCAGCAGCACCGCACCGGGGGCAGATACGCAGTATTTT.

The rearrangement uses TRBV2 and TRBJ1-5; D gene uncertain. V gave up 8 bases and J gave up 0 bases, with 20 bases separating them. This CDR3 has 17 amino acids. Germline-derived CDR1 and CDR2 are SNHLY and FYNNEI. CDR3 DNA: TGTGCCAGCGCCCGAGAACCCAACCGCTATAGCAATCAGCCCCAGCATTTT. Translating gives CASAREPNRYSNQPQHF. Using reference TRBV2 and TRBJ1-5 for the parts outside the CDR3, the full variable domain is EPEVTQTPSHQVTQMGQEVILRCVPISNHLYFYWYRQILGQKVEFLVSFYNNEISEKSEIFDDQFSVERPDGSNFTLKIRSTKLEDSAMYFCASAREPNRYSNQPQHFGDGTRLSIL.

The rearrangement joins TRBV27 to TRBJ2-7; D is possibly TRBD2 (6 bases). The germline V and J ends were trimmed by 5 bases and 1 base, with 15 bases remaining between them. The CDR3 totals 15 residues. Germline CDR1 reads MNHEY; CDR2 reads SMNVEV (reference sequence). The CDR3 DNA reads TGTGCCAGCAGTCTCAGACTAGGCGGATCCTACGAGCAGTACTTC. Encoded protein: CASSLRLGGSYEQYF.

The genes are TRBV7-9 and TRBJ2-1, with TRBD2 matching 13 bases. V dropped 3 bases and J dropped 3; count of bases not matched to a gene: 8. CDR1 and CDR2 (germline): SEHNR, FQNEAQ (reference sequence). CDR3 length: 18 amino acids. The CDR3 sequence: CASSFSGTSGMGYNEQFF. In nucleotides, the CDR3 is TGTGCCAGCAGCTTTTCCGGGACTAGCGGGATGGGCTACAATGAGCAGTTCTTC.

V is TRBV7-3 and J is TRBJ2-3, with D tentatively TRBD2 (6 bases). The V and J ends lost 4 bases and 0 bases respectively, with 14 bases between them. Germline V gene sequence: CDR1 SGHTA, CDR2 FQGTGA. CDR3 size: 16 residues. In DNA form, the CDR3 reads TGTGCCAGCAGCTCATCGGGACTCCCTAGCACAGATACGCAGTATTTT. It translates to CASSSSGLPSTDTQYF.

V is TRBV5-1 and J is TRBJ1-2; maybe TRBD1 (5 bases). V was trimmed by 3 bases and J by 9 bases, leaving 24 bases between them. This CDR3 is 16 amino acids long. CDR1 is SGHRS, CDR2 YFSETQ, per germline. This CDR3 is CASSWGPGIDVGSYTF. In DNA, the CDR3 is TGCGCCAGCAGCTGGGGACCGGGTATTGACGTCGGAAGCTACACCTTC.

There are a few counts of this clone. The chain uses TRBV10-2 and TRBJ1-4; D gene unclear. With 2 bases removed from V and 8 bases from J, the gap between germline ends came to 15 bases. Germline V lookup: CDR1 WSHSY, CDR2 SAAADI. This CDR3 spans 15 amino acids. The CDR3 DNA reads as TGCGCCAGCAGTGAGGGTGGGAGGGAATTCGAAAAACTGTTTTTT. Translation gives CASSEGGREFEKLFF.

V is TRBV5-4 and J is TRBJ2-5; 7 bases align to TRBD2. From germline, CDR1 is SGHNT and CDR2 YYREEE (reference sequence). Germline trimming cut 4 bases from V and 0 bases from J; bases unmatched to any gene: 12. The CDR3 is made up of 17 amino acids. CDR3 DNA: TGTGCCAGCAGCCCAGGACTAGACCGACCGTACCAAGAGACCCAGTACTTC. Its translation: CASSPGLDRPYQETQYF. The whole variable domain, filled in from reference TRBV5-4 and TRBJ2-5, reads ETGVTQSPTHLIKTRGQQVTLRCSSQSGHNTVSWYQQALGQGPQFIFQYYREEENGRGNFPPRFSGLQFPNYSSELNVNALELDDSALYLCASSPGLDRPYQETQYFGPGTRLLVL.

The table lists this clone with a few counts. In DNA, the CDR3 is TGTGCCAGCAGCTCTAAGAGGGACACCGGGGAGCTGTTTTTT. This translates into CASSSKRDTGELFF. The chain recombines TRBV11-3 with TRBJ2-2; tentatively, D is TRBD2 (5 bases). The CDR3 extends over 14 amino acids. Per germline, CDR1 SGHNT and CDR2 YENEEA. The V end lost 4 bases, the J end lost 3 bases, and 9 bases lay between the germline ends.

In DNA form, the CDR3 reads TGCGCCAGCACCAACAGGGTTGGAGAGACCCAGTACTTC. Amino acid sequence: CASTNRVGETQYF. The rearrangement joins TRBV5-1 to TRBJ2-5; D might be TRBD1 (6 bases). V lost 6 bases to trimming and J lost 4 bases, with 13 bases between them. Germline lookup yields CDR1 SGHRS and CDR2 YFSETQ. The CDR3 sequence is 13 residues long.